This T cell receptor (beta chain) was sequenced in a study of shared clonotypes between healthy human individuals. Points from the study as a whole: Deeper or shallower sequencing was expected to change how clonotypes are shared among donors. The generation probabilities recorded for non-shared clonotypes fell below those of clonotypes shared by all four donors.

Worth noting for this clone: Its antigen is undetermined.

Trimming shortened V by 4 bases and J by 0 bases, and 8 bases separated the two germline ends. CDR1 is SGHRS and CDR2 is YFSETQ in the germline V gene. The CDR3 consists of 13 residues. Using immunoSEQ multiplex PCR, the repertoire was profiled, and TCRdb retains in-frame clones only, with some absent. The data contain about 660,000 clones, roughly 70% of them seen just once; the ten biggest clones take up 1.5% to 2%. J is TRBJ2-7 and V is TRBV5-1; TRBD2 might be the D (6 bases). Sequenced sample: memory CD4+ T cells sorted from blood. The subset denotes: CD45RA-negative fraction. This receptor was taken from a woman aged 25 to 39 in good health. The CDR3 region is CASSPGDSYEQYF. In DNA form, the CDR3 reads TGCGCCAGCAGCCCGGGAGACTCCTACGAGCAGTACTTC. Supplemented by reference TRBV5-1 and TRBJ2-7, the full variable domain reads KAGVTQTPRYLIKTRGQQVTLSCSPISGHRSVSWYQQTPGQGLQFLFEYFSETQRNKGNFPGRFSGRQFSNSRSEMNVSTLELGDSALYLCASSPGDSYEQYFGPGTRLTVT.